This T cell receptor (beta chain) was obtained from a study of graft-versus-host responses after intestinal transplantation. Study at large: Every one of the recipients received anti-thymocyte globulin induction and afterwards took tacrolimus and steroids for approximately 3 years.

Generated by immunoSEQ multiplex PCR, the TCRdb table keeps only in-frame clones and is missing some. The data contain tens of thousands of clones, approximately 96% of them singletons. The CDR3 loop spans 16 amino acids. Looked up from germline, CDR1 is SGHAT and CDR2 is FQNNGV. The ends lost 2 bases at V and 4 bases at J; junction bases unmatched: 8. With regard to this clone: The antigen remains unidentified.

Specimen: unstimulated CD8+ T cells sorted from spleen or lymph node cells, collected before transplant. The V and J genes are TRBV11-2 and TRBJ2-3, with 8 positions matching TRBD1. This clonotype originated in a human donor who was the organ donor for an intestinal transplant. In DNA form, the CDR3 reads TGTGCCAGCAGCTTACTGACAGGGGCCCTCGCAGATACGCAGTATTTT. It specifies CASSLLTGALADTQYF. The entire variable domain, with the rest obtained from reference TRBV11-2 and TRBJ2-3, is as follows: EAGVAQSPRYKIIEKRQSVAFWCNPISGHATLYWYQQILGQGPKLLIQFQNNGVVDDSQLPKDRFSAERLKGVDSTLKIQPAKLEDSAVYLCASSLLTGALADTQYFGPGTRLTVL.